The 13 T cell receptor beta chains reported below all come from one sample, sequenced in a study of sequential checkpoint blockade in melanoma (dated by TCRdb to about 2019). The treatment or condition label, as the study defines it: randomized to nivolumab then ipilimumab (arm A) or the reverse (arm B). Preparation of the library involved the immunoSEQ multiplex PCR assay. What TCRdb holds here is the immuneACCESS table cut down to in-frame rearrangements. Part of the clones is not present; checked against another copy, under half of the missing clones reflect an unresolved V gene, and the others are unexplained. The sample profile shows about 6,300 clones; over 15% of them were found once. Together, the top ten hold about 16% of the sample. The material was tumor tissue (inferred from file names), obtained from a patient given nivolumab and ipilimumab in sequence. All receptors derive from a human donor with melanoma.

This chain joins TRBV18 and TRBJ2-7, with D uncertain. Germline CDR1 and CDR2: KGHSH and LQKENI. This CDR3 is 13 amino acids long. Trimming cost V 3 bases and J 2 bases, with 8 bases left between them. Here the CDR3 reads CASSPAETYEQYF. For the CDR3, the DNA is TGTGCCAGCTCACCCGCCGAAACCTACGAGCAGTACTTC.

This clone occurred a few times. The chain uses TRBV18 and TRBJ1-4; D is unresolved. V was clipped by 3 bases and J by 5 bases, with 10 bases between them. This CDR3 has 14 amino acids. The germline V gene encodes CDR1 KGHSH and CDR2 LQKENI. CDR3 sequence: CASSPDVENEKLFF. The DNA of the CDR3 is TGTGCCAGCTCACCCGACGTCGAAAATGAAAAACTGTTTTTT.

The table lists this clone with many counts. This sequence joins TRBV11-3 and TRBJ2-5; 8 nucleotides line up with TRBD1. V gave up 6 bases and J gave up 5 bases; unmatched junction bases: 11. Germline lookup yields CDR1 SGHNT and CDR2 YENEEA. The CDR3 contains 15 residues. The CDR3 nucleotides are TGTGCCAGCAGGTTTTCGACAGGGGACGGTGAGACCCAGTACTTC. It translates to CASRFSTGDGETQYF.

In its sample, this clone was seen a few times. J is TRBJ2-7 and V is TRBV11-3; 9 positions agree with TRBD1. Germline CDR1 reads SGHNT; CDR2 reads YENEEA. J gave up 2 bases and V 5 bases, and 7 bases lay outside the gene matches. The CDR3 covers 15 residues. The CDR3 nucleotides are TGTGCCAGCAGCATTCCGGGACAGGGCGCCTACGAGCAGTACTTC. It specifies CASSIPGQGAYEQYF.

This clone was found a few times. This rearrangement joins TRBV18 to TRBJ1-1, with 7 bases fitting TRBD1. Losses at the gene ends were 3 bases for V and 0 bases for J; bases not matched to a gene: 10. The CDR3 is 17 residues long. Germline V CDR1 and CDR2: KGHSH, LQKENI. The CDR3 reads CASSPWTGVGMNTEAFF. CDR3 bases: TGTGCCAGCTCACCCTGGACAGGAGTGGGCATGAACACTGAAGCTTTCTTT.

In this sample, this clone is medium-sized. The rearrangement joins TRBV4-1 to TRBJ1-1; unclear D gene. The germline gives CDR1 MGHRA, CDR2 YSYEKL. Trimming stripped 0 bases from V and 2 bases from J, with 10 bases between. The length of the CDR3 is 15 residues. CDR3 sequence: CASSQDLKVNTEAFF. Here the CDR3 DNA reads TGCGCCAGCAGCCAAGATCTTAAGGTAAACACTGAAGCTTTCTTT.

The J gene is TRBJ1-2, the V gene TRBV9; D gene unclear. Germline V gene sequence: CDR1 SGDLS, CDR2 YYNGEE. The CDR3 totals 12 residues. With 5 bases removed from V and 4 bases from J, the gap between germline ends came to 9 bases. Here the CDR3 reads CASSETAYGYTF. The CDR3 DNA follows: TGTGCCAGCAGTGAGACGGCCTATGGCTACACCTTC.

The chain combines TRBV11-3 with TRBJ2-1; maybe TRBD1 (5 bases). CDR3 length: 15 residues. Germline-derived CDR1 and CDR2 are SGHNT and YENEEA. With 0 bases removed from V and 2 bases from J, the gap between germline ends came to 8 bases. The CDR3 reads CASSLEGATYNEQFF. The CDR3 nucleotides are TGTGCCAGCAGCTTAGAAGGGGCTACCTACAATGAGCAGTTCTTC.

The chain employs TRBV11-3 and TRBJ1-4; no firm D call. Germline CDR1 reads SGHNT; CDR2 reads YENEEA. V lost 1 base and J lost 7, with 10 bases in between. The CDR3 consists of 14 residues. The CDR3 reads CASSLVAAGEKLFF. CDR3 DNA: TGTGCCAGCAGCTTAGTCGCAGCAGGTGAAAAACTGTTTTTT. Looking up the rest from reference TRBV11-3 and TRBJ1-4 gives the full variable domain: EAGVVQSPRYKIIEKKQPVAFWCNPISGHNTLYWYLQNLGQGPELLIRYENEEAVDDSQLPKDRFSAERLKGVDSTLKIQPAELGDSAVYLCASSLVAAGEKLFFGSGTQLSVL.

The rearrangement joins TRBV5-1 to TRBJ1-1; 8 bases are a match to TRBD1. Trimming removed 2 bases from V and 1 base from J; junction bases left unmatched: 7. Germline assignment: CDR1 SGHRS and CDR2 YFSETQ. The CDR3 spans 16 residues. CDR3 bases: TGCGCCAGCAGCTTTCCCTCGACAGGGGAGAACACTGAAGCTTTCTTT. Translated, it gives CASSFPSTGENTEAFF.

The J gene is TRBJ1-6, the V gene TRBV14; weak D call: TRBD1 (6 bases). The length of the CDR3 is 14 residues. Trimming pared 2 bases from V and 8 bases from J, leaving 10 bases between. Germline CDR1 is SGHDN and CDR2 is FVKESK. The CDR3 protein is CASSQSGVDSPLHF. The CDR3 region has the DNA TGTGCCAGCAGCCAATCAGGGGTGGATTCACCCCTCCACTTT.

This rearrangement joins TRBV5-1 to TRBJ1-1, with 8 bases identical to TRBD1. The CDR3 covers 15 residues. Germline values: CDR1 SGHRS, CDR2 YFSETQ. V gave up 3 bases and J gave up 4 bases; unmatched junction bases: 8. CDR3 sequence: CASSSWTGMSTEAFF. In DNA form, the CDR3 reads TGCGCCAGCAGCTCCTGGACAGGGATGAGCACTGAAGCTTTCTTT.

The rearrangement uses TRBV12-1 and TRBJ2-1. TRBV12-1 is termed a pseudogene. This CDR3 has 19 amino acids. CDR3 DNA: TGTGCCAGCAGCTCAACCGGGACGGGGTATAAGACTTCATTAAGTGAGCAGTTCTTC. It encodes CASSSTGTGYKTSLSEQFF.